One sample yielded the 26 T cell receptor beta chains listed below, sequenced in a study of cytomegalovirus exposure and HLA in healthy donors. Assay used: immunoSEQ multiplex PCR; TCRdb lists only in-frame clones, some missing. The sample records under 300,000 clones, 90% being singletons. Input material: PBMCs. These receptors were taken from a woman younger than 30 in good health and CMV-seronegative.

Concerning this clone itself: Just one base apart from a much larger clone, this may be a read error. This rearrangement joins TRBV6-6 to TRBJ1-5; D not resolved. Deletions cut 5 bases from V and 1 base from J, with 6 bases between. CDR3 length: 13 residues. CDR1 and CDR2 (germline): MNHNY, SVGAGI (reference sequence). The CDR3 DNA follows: TGTGCCAGCAGTGTGGGCAGCAATCAGCCCCAGCATTTT. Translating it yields CASSVGSNQPQHF.

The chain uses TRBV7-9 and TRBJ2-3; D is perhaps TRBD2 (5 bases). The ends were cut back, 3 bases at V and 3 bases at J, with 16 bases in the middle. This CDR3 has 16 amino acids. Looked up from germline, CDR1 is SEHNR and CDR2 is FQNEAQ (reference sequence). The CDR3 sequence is CASSLEAGLTTDTQYF. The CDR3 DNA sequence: TGTGCCAGCAGCTTGGAGGCGGGTCTCACAACAGATACGCAGTATTTT.

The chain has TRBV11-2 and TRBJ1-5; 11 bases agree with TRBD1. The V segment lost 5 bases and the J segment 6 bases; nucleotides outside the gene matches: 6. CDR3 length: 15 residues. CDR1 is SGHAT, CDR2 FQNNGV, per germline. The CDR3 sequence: CASSGGTGGFQPQHF. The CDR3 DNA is TGTGCCAGCAGCGGCGGGACAGGGGGATTTCAGCCCCAGCATTTT.

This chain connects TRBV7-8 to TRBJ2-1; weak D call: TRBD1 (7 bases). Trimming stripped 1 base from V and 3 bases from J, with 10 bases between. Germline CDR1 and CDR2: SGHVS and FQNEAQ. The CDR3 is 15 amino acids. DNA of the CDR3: TGTGCCAGCAGCTTAGACAGGGGACTCTACAATGAGCAGTTCTTC. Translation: CASSLDRGLYNEQFF.

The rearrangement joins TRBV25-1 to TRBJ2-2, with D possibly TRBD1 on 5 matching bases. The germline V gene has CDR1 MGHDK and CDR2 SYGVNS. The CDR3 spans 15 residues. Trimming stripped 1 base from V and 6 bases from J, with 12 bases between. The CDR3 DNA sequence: TGTGCCAGCAGTGAATCCCCAGGGTTGGCCGGGGAGCTGTTTTTT. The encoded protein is CASSESPGLAGELFF.

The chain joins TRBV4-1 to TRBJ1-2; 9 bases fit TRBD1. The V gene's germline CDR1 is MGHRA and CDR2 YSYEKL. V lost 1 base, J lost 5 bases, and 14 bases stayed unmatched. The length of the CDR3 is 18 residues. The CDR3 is CASSQGLRDRDRGYGYTF. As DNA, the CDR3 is TGCGCCAGCAGCCAAGGTCTTAGGGACAGGGATCGAGGGTATGGCTACACCTTC.

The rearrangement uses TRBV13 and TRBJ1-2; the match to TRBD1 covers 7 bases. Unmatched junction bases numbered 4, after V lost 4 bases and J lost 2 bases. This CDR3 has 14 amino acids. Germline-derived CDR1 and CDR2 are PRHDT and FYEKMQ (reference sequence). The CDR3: CASSSGTANYGYTF. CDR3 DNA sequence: TGTGCCAGCAGCTCAGGGACAGCCAACTATGGCTACACCTTC.

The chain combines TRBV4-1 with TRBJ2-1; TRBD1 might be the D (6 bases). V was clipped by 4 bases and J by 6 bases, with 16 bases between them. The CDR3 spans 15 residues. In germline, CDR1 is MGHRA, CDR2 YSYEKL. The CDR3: CASSRPQTGFNEQFF. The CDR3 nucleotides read TGCGCCAGCAGCCGGCCACAAACAGGGTTCAATGAGCAGTTCTTC.

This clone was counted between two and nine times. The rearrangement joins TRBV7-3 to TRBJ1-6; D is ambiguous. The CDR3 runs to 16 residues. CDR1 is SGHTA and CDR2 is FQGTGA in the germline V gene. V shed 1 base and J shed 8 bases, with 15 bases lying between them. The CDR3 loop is CASSLRARGGDSPLHF. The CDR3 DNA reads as TGTGCCAGCAGCTTAAGGGCCCGGGGAGGTGATTCACCCCTCCACTTT.

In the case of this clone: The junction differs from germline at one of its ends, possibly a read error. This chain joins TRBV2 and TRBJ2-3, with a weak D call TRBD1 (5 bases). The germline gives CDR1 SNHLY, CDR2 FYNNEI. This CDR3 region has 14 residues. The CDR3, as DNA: TGTGCCTGCAGCCAGGGTAGGTCATCAGATACGCAGTATTTT. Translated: CACSQGRSSDTQYF. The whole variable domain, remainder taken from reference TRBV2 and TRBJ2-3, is EPEVTQTPSHQVTQMGQEVILRCVPISNHLYFYWYRQILGQKVEFLVSFYNNEISEKSEIFDDQFSVERPDGSNFTLKIRSTKLEDSAMYFCACSQGRSSDTQYFGPGTRLTVL.

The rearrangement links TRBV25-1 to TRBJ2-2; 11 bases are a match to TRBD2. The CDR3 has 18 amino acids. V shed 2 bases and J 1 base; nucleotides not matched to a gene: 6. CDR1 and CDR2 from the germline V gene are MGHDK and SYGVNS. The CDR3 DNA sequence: TGTGCCAGCAGTGAACGGGTTAGCGGGGGGGAGAACACCGGGGAGCTGTTTTTT. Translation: CASSERVSGGENTGELFF.

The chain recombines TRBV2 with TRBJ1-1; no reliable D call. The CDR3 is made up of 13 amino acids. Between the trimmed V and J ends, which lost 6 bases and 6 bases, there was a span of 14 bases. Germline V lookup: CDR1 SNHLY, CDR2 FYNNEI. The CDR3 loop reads CASRGSSSAEAFF. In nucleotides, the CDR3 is TGTGCCAGCAGAGGGAGTAGTTCGGCTGAAGCTTTCTTT.

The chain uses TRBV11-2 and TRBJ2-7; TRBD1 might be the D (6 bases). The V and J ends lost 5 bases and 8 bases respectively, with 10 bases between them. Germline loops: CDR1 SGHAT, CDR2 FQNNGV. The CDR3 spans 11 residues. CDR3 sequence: CASSRQVQQYF. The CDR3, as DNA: TGTGCCAGCAGCAGACAGGTTCAGCAGTACTTC.

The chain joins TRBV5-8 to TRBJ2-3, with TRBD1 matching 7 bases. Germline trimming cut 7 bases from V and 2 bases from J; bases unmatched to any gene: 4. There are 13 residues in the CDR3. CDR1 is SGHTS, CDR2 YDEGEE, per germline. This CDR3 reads CASHRGATDTQYF. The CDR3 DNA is TGTGCCAGCCACAGGGGAGCCACAGATACGCAGTATTTT.

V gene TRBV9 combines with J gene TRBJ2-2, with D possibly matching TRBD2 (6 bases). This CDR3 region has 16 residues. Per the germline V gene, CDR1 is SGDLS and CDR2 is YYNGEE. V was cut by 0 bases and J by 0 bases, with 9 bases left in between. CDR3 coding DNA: TGTGCCAGCAGCGTAGCCGGCGGGGCGAACACCGGGGAGCTGTTTTTT. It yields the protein CASSVAGGANTGELFF.

The CDR3 DNA reads TGTGCCAGCACCTCAGGGTGGTCCTACGAGCAGTACTTC. This encodes CASTSGWSYEQYF. The rearrangement links TRBV2 to TRBJ2-7; D is possibly TRBD1 (5 bases). The CDR3 extends over 13 amino acids. CDR1 SNHLY and CDR2 FYNNEI come from the germline V gene. V lost 7 bases and J lost 1, with 11 bases in between.

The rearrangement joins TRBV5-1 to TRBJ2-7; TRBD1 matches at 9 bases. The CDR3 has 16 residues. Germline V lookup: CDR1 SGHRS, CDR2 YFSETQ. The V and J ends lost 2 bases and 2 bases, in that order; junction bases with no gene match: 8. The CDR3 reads CASSLNPDRGPYEQYF. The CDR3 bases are TGCGCCAGCAGCTTAAACCCGGACAGGGGCCCCTACGAGCAGTACTTC.

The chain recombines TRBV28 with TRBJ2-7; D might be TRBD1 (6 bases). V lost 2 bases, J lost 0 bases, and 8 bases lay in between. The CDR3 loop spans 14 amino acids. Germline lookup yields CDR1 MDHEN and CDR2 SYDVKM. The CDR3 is CASSLGGASYEQYV. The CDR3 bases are TGTGCCAGCAGTTTAGGGGGCGCCTCCTACGAGCAGTACGTC.

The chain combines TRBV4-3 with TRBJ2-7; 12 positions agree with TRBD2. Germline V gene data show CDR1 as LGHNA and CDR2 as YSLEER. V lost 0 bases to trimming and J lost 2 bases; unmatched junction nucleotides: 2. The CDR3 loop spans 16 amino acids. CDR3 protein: CASSQDLAGGPYEQYF. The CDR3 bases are TGCGCCAGCAGCCAAGATCTAGCGGGGGGGCCCTACGAGCAGTACTTC.

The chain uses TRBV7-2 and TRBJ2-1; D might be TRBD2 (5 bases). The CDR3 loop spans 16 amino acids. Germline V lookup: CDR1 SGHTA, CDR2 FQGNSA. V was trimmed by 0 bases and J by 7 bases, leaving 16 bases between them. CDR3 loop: CASSLASGKGGNEQFF. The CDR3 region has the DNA TGTGCCAGCAGCTTAGCATCGGGGAAGGGCGGAAATGAGCAGTTCTTC.

The CDR3 DNA reads TGTGCCAGCTCCTTAATCGGCGGGGGGCTGTGGAACACTGAAGCTTTCTTT. Its protein product is CASSLIGGGLWNTEAFF. The chain is built from TRBV7-9 and TRBJ1-1, with a possible D match to TRBD1 (6 bases). Germline assignment: CDR1 SEHNR and CDR2 FQNEAQ (reference sequence). The CDR3 loop spans 17 amino acids. Trimming shortened V by 8 bases and J by 1 base, and 23 bases separated the two germline ends. Full variable domain (rest looked up from reference TRBV7-9 and TRBJ1-1): DTGVSQNPRHKITKRGQNVTFRCDPISEHNRLYWYRQTLGQGPEFLTYFQNEAQLEKSRLLSDRFSAERPKGSFSTLEIQRTEQGDSAMYLCASSLIGGGLWNTEAFFGQGTRLTVV.

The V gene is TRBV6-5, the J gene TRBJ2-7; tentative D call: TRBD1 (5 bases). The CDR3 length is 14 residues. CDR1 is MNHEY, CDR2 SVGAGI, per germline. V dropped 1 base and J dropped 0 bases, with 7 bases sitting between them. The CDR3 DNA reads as TGTGCCAGCAGTTACTATCAGGGCTCCTACGAGCAGTACTTC. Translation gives CASSYYQGSYEQYF.

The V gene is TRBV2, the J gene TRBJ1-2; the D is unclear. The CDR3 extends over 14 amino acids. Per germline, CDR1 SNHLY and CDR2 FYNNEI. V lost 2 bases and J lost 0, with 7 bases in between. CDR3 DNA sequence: TGTGCCAGCAGTGAAACCAGATCTAACTATGGCTACACCTTC. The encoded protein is CASSETRSNYGYTF.

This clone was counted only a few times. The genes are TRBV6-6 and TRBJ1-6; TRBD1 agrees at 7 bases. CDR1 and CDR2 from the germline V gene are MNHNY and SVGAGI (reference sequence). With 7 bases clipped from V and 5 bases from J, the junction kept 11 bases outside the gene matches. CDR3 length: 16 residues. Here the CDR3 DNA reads TGTGCCAGCAATCAAAGGACAGGACCAAATAATTCACCCCTCCACTTT. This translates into CASNQRTGPNNSPLHF.

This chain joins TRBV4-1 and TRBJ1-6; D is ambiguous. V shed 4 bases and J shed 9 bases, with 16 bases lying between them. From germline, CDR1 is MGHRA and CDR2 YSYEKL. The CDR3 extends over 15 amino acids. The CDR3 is CASSPLEQRVSPLHF. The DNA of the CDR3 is TGCGCCAGCAGCCCTCTTGAACAACGGGTTTCACCCCTCCACTTT.

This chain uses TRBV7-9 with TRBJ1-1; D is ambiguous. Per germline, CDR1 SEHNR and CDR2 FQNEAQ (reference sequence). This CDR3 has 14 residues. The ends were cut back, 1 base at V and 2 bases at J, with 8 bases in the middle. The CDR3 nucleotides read TGTGCCAGCAGCTTAGAGATCTATAACACTGAAGCTTTCTTT. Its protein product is CASSLEIYNTEAFF.